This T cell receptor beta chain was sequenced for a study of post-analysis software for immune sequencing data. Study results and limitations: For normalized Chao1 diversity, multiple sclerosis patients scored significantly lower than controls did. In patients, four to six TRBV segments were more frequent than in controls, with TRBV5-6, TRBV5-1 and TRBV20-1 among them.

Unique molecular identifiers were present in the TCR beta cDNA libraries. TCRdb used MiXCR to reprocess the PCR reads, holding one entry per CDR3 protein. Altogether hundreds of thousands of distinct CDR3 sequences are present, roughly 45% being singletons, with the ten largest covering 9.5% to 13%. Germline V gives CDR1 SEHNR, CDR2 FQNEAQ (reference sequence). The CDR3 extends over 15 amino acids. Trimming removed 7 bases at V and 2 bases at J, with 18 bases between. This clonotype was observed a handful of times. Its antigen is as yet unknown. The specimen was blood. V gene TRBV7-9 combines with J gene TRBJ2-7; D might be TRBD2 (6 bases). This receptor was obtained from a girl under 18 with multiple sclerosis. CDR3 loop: CASIPPSRTTYEQYF. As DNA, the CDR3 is TGTGCCAGCATCCCCCCTTCGAGGACTACCTACGAGCAGTACTTC.